The sequence of this TCR beta chain was determined in a study of T-cell memory formation after mild COVID-19. Study-wide results and limits: The main location of contracting CD4+ clones was CM and EM, and that of contracting CD8+ clones was EMRA.

Germline CDR1 and CDR2: LNHNV and YYDKDF (reference sequence). This CDR3 contains 14 residues. Trimming removed 0 bases at V and 6 bases at J, with 9 bases between. In its sample, this clonotype was seen a few times. Antigen: not known. TCRdb re-analysed the 5' RACE reads in MiXCR, keeping a single row per CDR3 protein. Of 100,000 or so distinct CDR3 sequences in the sample, 11% were seen once. The sequence derives from a man younger than 30 who had mild COVID-19 (a few samples of this study predate the infection). Cell type and time point are not known. This chain links TRBV15 with TRBJ1-5; tentatively, D is TRBD1 (6 bases). The sequenced material came from PBMCs or a T cell subset sorted from them (not recorded which). Here the CDR3 reads CATSRDIGGQPQHF. The CDR3 DNA sequence: TGTGCCACCAGCAGAGATATAGGGGGTCAGCCCCAGCATTTT.